Below, 19 T cell receptor beta chains from the same sample are listed, as sequenced in a study of blood T cell dynamics during melanoma immunotherapy. Libraries were prepared by immunoSEQ multiplex PCR; TCRdb keeps only in-frame clonotypes and omits some of them. The sample yields 13,000 to 15,000 clones, roughly 89% seen once. Time point given: week 3, after first cycle of checkpoint inhibitor. The sequencing used blood, collected from a patient treated with checkpoint blockade. Receptor source: a human donor with melanoma.

The rearrangement uses TRBV30 and TRBJ1-1; no firm D call. This CDR3 has 12 residues. Per germline, CDR1 GTSNPN and CDR2 SVGIG (reference sequence). V was clipped by 4 bases and J by 4 bases, with 10 bases between them. The CDR3 DNA reads as TGTGCCTGGATAATCCCGCGCACTGAAGCTTTCTTT. It is translated as CAWIIPRTEAFF.

The chain combines TRBV29-1 with TRBJ1-1; D not resolved. CDR3 size: 12 residues. The germline gives CDR1 SQVTM, CDR2 ANQGSEA. The V gene lost 7 bases and the J gene lost 4 bases, with 13 bases spanning the gap. CDR3 coding DNA: TGCAGCGCCCGATCCGGTGCCACTGAAGCTTTCTTT. Its translation: CSARSGATEAFF.

This chain connects TRBV23-1 to TRBJ1-1; D is perhaps TRBD1 (6 bases). TRBV23-1 is classed as an ORF, of uncertain function. The germline V and J ends were trimmed by 9 bases and 11 bases, with 16 bases remaining between them. The CDR3 runs 11 residues. CDR3 sequence: CARKQGRRAFF. The CDR3 DNA reads as TGCGCCAGGAAACAGGGACGAAGGGCTTTCTTT.

The rearrangement links TRBV4-2 to TRBJ2-1, with TRBD2 matching over 10 bases. Germline V lookup: CDR1 LGHNA, CDR2 YNFKEQ. This CDR3 is 17 amino acids long. With 3 bases clipped from V and 4 bases from J, the junction kept 9 bases outside the gene matches. CDR3 region: CASSHLKRTSGYNEQFF. The CDR3, as DNA: TGTGCCAGCAGCCATCTCAAACGGACTAGCGGTTACAATGAGCAGTTCTTC.

The gene calls are TRBV18 and TRBJ1-2; TRBD1 matches 9 bases. The CDR3 runs 19 residues. CDR1 and CDR2 (germline): KGHSH, LQKENI. V lost 2 bases and J lost 2; bases outside the gene matches: 15. CDR3 nucleotides: TGTGCCAGCTCACCATTCGGGACAGGGTTCTTCGGGACCAACTATGGCTACACCTTC. It yields the protein CASSPFGTGFFGTNYGYTF.

The rearrangement uses TRBV23-1 and TRBJ2-3, with unresolved D. TRBV23-1 carries the ORF label, with uncertain function. The germline V and J ends were trimmed by 6 bases and 1 base, with 8 bases remaining between them. The length of the CDR3 is 13 residues. DNA of the CDR3: TGCGCCAGCAGACAGAACTGCACAGATACGCAGTATTTT. This codes for CASRQNCTDTQYF.

In nucleotides, the CDR3 is TGTGCCAGCAGCCGCCTGTCGAGGGGGACGTACAATGAGCAGTTCTTC. It codes for CASSRLSRGTYNEQFF. The J gene is TRBJ2-1, the V gene TRBV27; maybe TRBD1 (6 bases). The ends were cut back, 6 bases at V and 4 bases at J, with 19 bases in the middle. The CDR3 consists of 16 residues. Germline V gene lookup returns CDR1 MNHEY and CDR2 SMNVEV (reference sequence).

The chain employs TRBV5-1 and TRBJ2-1; 10 bases fit TRBD2. The junction had 10 bases not matched to a gene; V was cut back by 2 bases and J by 8 bases. From germline, CDR1 is SGHRS and CDR2 YFSETQ. This CDR3 spans 16 amino acids. Here the CDR3 DNA reads TGCGCCAGCAGCTTCACTAGCGGGAACCCTCAGCATGAGCAGTTCTTC. The encoded protein is CASSFTSGNPQHEQFF.

J is TRBJ1-6 and V is TRBV28; D not resolved. This CDR3 contains 13 residues. The V gene lost 5 bases and the J gene lost 9 bases, with 11 bases spanning the gap. CDR1 is MDHEN and CDR2 is SYDVKM in the germline V gene. The CDR3 loop is CASSIPTASPLHF. The DNA of the CDR3 is TGTGCCAGCAGTATCCCCACGGCTTCACCCCTCCACTTT.

The rearrangement links TRBV5-6 to TRBJ1-6; 8 bases match TRBD1. The CDR3 sequence is 16 residues long. Germline V lookup: CDR1 SGHDT, CDR2 YYEEEE. Trimming at V came to 3 bases and at J to 9 bases, leaving 11 bases not matched to a gene. The CDR3 here is CASSSGVGRGLSPLHF. CDR3 DNA: TGTGCCAGCAGCTCTGGAGTAGGCAGGGGGCTTTCACCCCTCCACTTT.

The gene calls are TRBV4-2 and TRBJ2-1; D call uncertain. This CDR3 spans 13 amino acids. The V and J ends lost 5 bases and 9 bases respectively, with 14 bases between them. The V gene's germline CDR1 is LGHNA and CDR2 YNFKEQ. Written as DNA, the CDR3 is TGTGCCAGCAGCGGAGAGCGTACCGGTGAGCAGTTCTTC. Amino acid sequence: CASSGERTGEQFF.

This chain connects TRBV7-2 to TRBJ1-2; D may be TRBD1 (5 bases). The CDR3 is made up of 18 amino acids. Deletions cut 1 base from V and 2 bases from J, with 20 bases between. Germline lookup yields CDR1 SGHTA and CDR2 FQGNSA. The CDR3 region has the DNA TGTGCCAGCAGCTTAGGTCGGGCGGGACGGATGAGGAACTATGGCTACACCTTC. Protein product: CASSLGRAGRMRNYGYTF.

The sample holds one count of this clone. V and J are TRBV6-5 and TRBJ2-5, with 10 bases identical to TRBD2. The V gene's germline CDR1 is MNHEY and CDR2 SVGAGI. The V and J ends lost 6 bases and 5 bases, in that order; junction bases with no gene match: 9. The CDR3 covers 15 residues. CDR3 coding DNA: TGTGCCAGCAGCCGTATCACTAGCGGGATGGAGACCCAGTACTTC. Amino acids: CASSRITSGMETQYF.

This chain uses TRBV27 with TRBJ1-5; TRBD1 is a possible D gene (5 bases). V lost 5 bases and J 6 bases, leaving 11 bases between the germline ends. CDR1 and CDR2 from the germline V gene are MNHEY and SMNVEV (reference sequence). The length of the CDR3 is 13 residues. CDR3 protein: CASSPDRVQPQHF. CDR3 DNA: TGTGCCAGCAGTCCTGACAGAGTTCAGCCCCAGCATTTT.

The chain couples TRBV30 to TRBJ2-5; perhaps TRBD2 as D (5 bases). The V gene lost 4 bases and the J gene lost 11 bases, with 17 bases spanning the gap. The V gene's germline CDR1 is GTSNPN and CDR2 SVGIG (reference sequence). This CDR3 comprises 12 residues. The DNA for the CDR3 is TGTGCCTGGAAACAAACTAGTTGGGAGCAGTACTTC. Residues: CAWKQTSWEQYF.

This chain joins TRBV6-6 and TRBJ2-7; 7 bases fit TRBD2. Germline V CDR1 and CDR2: MNHNY, SVGAGI (reference sequence). V shed 6 bases, J shed 0 bases, and the junction held 5 bases outside the gene matches. The CDR3 is 14 residues long. In nucleotides, the CDR3 is TGTGCCAGCAGGGAGAGCGGGAACTCCTACGAGCAGTACTTC. Amino acid sequence: CASRESGNSYEQYF.

The chain has TRBV9 and TRBJ1-3; D unclear. The CDR3 spans 16 residues. V was pared by 4 bases and J by 1 base, with 15 bases between. Germline CDR1 reads SGDLS; CDR2 reads YYNGEE. The CDR3 region has the DNA TGTGCCAGCAGCTTCGGAGTTCCACGGTCTGGAAACACCATATATTTT. The encoded protein is CASSFGVPRSGNTIYF.

This clone was found once. The rearrangement uses TRBV6-1 and TRBJ1-2; D is uncertain. Germline V gene sequence: CDR1 MNHNS, CDR2 SASEGT. The CDR3 consists of 13 residues. Trimming shortened V by 0 bases and J by 3 bases, and 5 bases separated the two germline ends. CDR3 region: CASSEAADYGYTF. The CDR3, as DNA: TGTGCCAGCAGTGAAGCCGCAGACTATGGCTACACCTTC.

The J gene is TRBJ2-5, the V gene TRBV5-1, with D tentatively TRBD1 (6 bases). Trimming removed 4 bases from V and 2 bases from J, with 18 bases in between. The CDR3 contains 16 residues. Germline V gene lookup returns CDR1 SGHRS and CDR2 YFSETQ. The CDR3 DNA is TGCGCCAGCAGCACCGCTGACAGGATAGGGCAAGAGACCCAGTACTTC. Its translation: CASSTADRIGQETQYF.